These 29 T cell receptor beta chains share one sample of origin, sequenced in a study of human T cells and chemical hapten exposure (TCRdb year 2021). Per the publication, the time point label means: patch test 3, about 24 weeks after DPC sensitization. In light of the paper, this sample's treatment or condition label describes: therapeutic diphenylcyclopropenone sensitization with weekly scalp DPC. Receptor libraries were prepared by RACE. For sequencing, a NextSeq 500 was employed. TCRdb took the public reads, trimmed them with fastp at Q25, ran MiXCR for clone calling and kept in-frame beta chains. Rows with a matching CDR3 protein are joined into one entry that keeps the most common DNA and genes. Counted in this sample were fewer than 80,000 distinct CDR3 sequences; approximately 11% of them appeared once. Roughly 2.1% of the sample is in the top ten clones. Specimen: whole blood, collected in connection with sensitization to the hapten diphenylcyclopropenone (DPC). The source is a woman aged 25 to 39 with alopecia areata. Some clones in this sample may be carry-over from other donors' samples.

The chain has TRBV2 and TRBJ2-3; a weak D match, TRBD2 (7 bases). Germline V lookup: CDR1 SNHLY, CDR2 FYNNEI. The CDR3 contains 15 residues. Trimming removed 5 bases from V and 3 bases from J, with 15 bases in between. The CDR3 sequence: CASSPGGGVTDTQYF. DNA for the CDR3: TGTGCCAGCAGTCCGGGGGGCGGTGTTACAGATACGCAGTATTTT. Complete variable domain (other parts from reference TRBV2 and TRBJ2-3): EPEVTQTPSHQVTQMGQEVILRCVPISNHLYFYWYRQILGQKVEFLVSFYNNEISEKSEIFDDQFSVERPDGSNFTLKIRSTKLEDSAMYFCASSPGGGVTDTQYFGPGTRLTVL.

The V and J genes are TRBV11-3 and TRBJ2-1, with TRBD2 matching 12 bases. V lost 5 bases, J lost 4 bases, and 3 bases stayed unmatched. The CDR3 is 15 residues long. Germline V CDR1 and CDR2: SGHNT, YENEEA. As DNA, the CDR3 is TGTGCCAGCAGCCAGACTAGCGGGAGATACAATGAGCAGTTCTTC. Translation: CASSQTSGRYNEQFF.

The V and J genes are TRBV12-3 or TRBV12-4 and TRBJ1-4; the D is unclear. The CDR3 has 14 amino acids. V lost 5 bases to trimming and J lost 3 bases, with 10 bases between them. CDR3 sequence (DNA): TGTGCCAGCAGTAAGACAAGTCCTAATGAAAAACTGTTTTTT. Translation gives CASSKTSPNEKLFF.

This clonotype was observed a few times. The V call is TRBV6-6, the J call TRBJ2-1, with a possible D match to TRBD2 (6 bases). The germline CDR1 and CDR2 sequences are MNHNY and SVGAGI (reference sequence). CDR3 length equals 20 residues. V lost 1 base and J lost 2, with 24 bases in between. The chain's CDR3 is CASSYYYGESSANPYNEQFF. CDR3 nucleotides: TGTGCCAGCAGTTACTACTATGGGGAGTCTAGCGCCAATCCCTACAATGAGCAGTTCTTC.

There are many counts of this clonotype. The rearrangement links TRBV5-1 to TRBJ1-1; D not certain. This CDR3 is built from 13 residues. Trimming took off 0 bases at V and 1 base at J, with 4 bases between the two ends. Germline V gene data show CDR1 as SGHRS and CDR2 as YFSETQ. This chain's CDR3 is CASSLARNTEAFF. CDR3 nucleotide sequence: TGCGCCAGCAGCTTGGCTCGGAACACTGAAGCTTTCTTT.

The chain combines TRBV7-8 with TRBJ2-5, with a weak D call TRBD1 (5 bases). CDR1 and CDR2 (germline): SGHVS, FQNEAQ. The CDR3 consists of 14 residues. V gave up 1 base and J gave up 5 bases, with 11 bases separating them. CDR3 in amino acids: CASSLGVGAETQYF. In DNA form, the CDR3 reads TGTGCCAGCAGCTTAGGGGTAGGGGCGGAGACCCAGTACTTC.

This clonotype showed up just a few times. The genes are TRBV29-1 and TRBJ1-1; D is uncertain. The CDR3 sequence is 12 residues long. Looked up from germline, CDR1 is SQVTM and CDR2 is ANQGSEA. V shed 2 bases and J shed 4 bases, with 8 bases lying between them. The CDR3 is CSVERGSTEAFF. The CDR3 DNA sequence: TGCAGCGTTGAAAGAGGGTCCACTGAAGCTTTCTTT.

This clonotype has a count of ten or more. The chain recombines TRBV11-2 with TRBJ2-3, with D possibly matching TRBD1 (6 bases). The CDR3 length is 14 residues. With 4 bases removed from V and 9 bases from J, the gap between germline ends came to 17 bases. The germline V gene encodes CDR1 SGHAT and CDR2 FQNNGV. In DNA form, the CDR3 reads TGTGCCAGCAGCTCAGCTGGGGGCGGATTAACGCAGTATTTT. Amino acids: CASSSAGGGLTQYF. The variable domain in full, completed from reference TRBV11-2 and TRBJ2-3, reads EAGVAQSPRYKIIEKRQSVAFWCNPISGHATLYWYQQILGQGPKLLIQFQNNGVVDDSQLPKDRFSAERLKGVDSTLKIQPAKLEDSAVYLCASSSAGGGLTQYFGPGTRLTVL.

This clonotype was seen at least ten times. The chain is built from TRBV20-1 and TRBJ2-1; 13 bases agree with TRBD2. CDR3 length equals 14 residues. Germline V gives CDR1 DFQATT, CDR2 SNEGSKA (reference sequence). J was trimmed by 8 bases and V by 5 bases; bases with no gene match: 6. CDR3 DNA: TGCAGTGCTGAGGGACTAGCGGGAATACATGAGCAGTTCTTC. Protein product: CSAEGLAGIHEQFF.

This clonotype was counted only a few times. The chain combines TRBV12-3 or TRBV12-4 with TRBJ1-1; D unclear. V was pared by 3 bases and J by 0 bases, with 8 bases between. CDR3 size: 14 residues. CDR3 in DNA: TGTGCCAGCAGTTTCGGACGGATGAACACTGAAGCTTTCTTT. Its translation is CASSFGRMNTEAFF.

This chain links TRBV19 with TRBJ1-5; D call uncertain. This CDR3 is 14 amino acids long. Germline CDR1 LNHDA, CDR2 SQIVND (reference sequence). Trimming stripped 3 bases from V and 5 bases from J, with 11 bases between. The CDR3 DNA sequence: TGTGCCAGTAGTATGTTAGGAAACCATCAGCCCCAGCATTTT. This encodes CASSMLGNHQPQHF.

The V call is TRBV29-1, the J call TRBJ1-1, with D uncertain. Germline CDR1 reads SQVTM; CDR2 reads ANQGSEA. CDR3 size: 13 residues. Trimming removed 4 bases from V and 0 bases from J, with 9 bases in between. CDR3 loop: CSVVTDMNTEAFF. Written as DNA, the CDR3 is TGCAGCGTTGTCACAGACATGAACACTGAAGCTTTCTTT.

The table lists this clonotype with many counts. The CDR3 loop is CASSLGHVTYNEQFF. The CDR3 DNA is TGTGCCAGCAGCTTGGGGCACGTTACCTACAATGAGCAGTTCTTC. The rearrangement links TRBV11-2 to TRBJ2-1, with TRBD1 as a possible D gene (5 bases). V lost 3 bases to trimming and J lost 2 bases, with 11 bases between them. The CDR3 covers 15 residues. From germline, CDR1 is SGHAT and CDR2 FQNNGV.

This clonotype was seen many times. The V and J genes are TRBV7-2 and TRBJ2-1; 9 bases line up with TRBD2. Unmatched junction bases numbered 5, after V lost 5 bases and J lost 3 bases. Germline lookup yields CDR1 SGHTA and CDR2 FQGNSA. This CDR3 region has 15 residues. CDR3: CASSVGTSHYNEQFF. CDR3 nucleotides: TGTGCCAGCAGCGTCGGGACTAGCCACTACAATGAGCAGTTCTTC.

CDR3 bases: TGTGCCAGCCGACAAGGAAGCTCCTACAATGAGCAGTTCTTC. The encoded protein is CASRQGSSYNEQFF. The chain is built from TRBV13 and TRBJ2-1; D ambiguous. The V end was cut by 8 bases, the J end by 0 bases, with 11 bases between. Per the germline V gene, CDR1 is PRHDT and CDR2 is FYEKMQ (reference sequence). The CDR3 is made up of 14 amino acids.

The CDR3 DNA sequence: TGTGCCAGCAGGTCTTGGTCCCGGGACAGGGTAACTTCACCCCTCCACTTT. Its protein is CASRSWSRDRVTSPLHF. The rearrangement joins TRBV27 to TRBJ1-6; 9 bases fit TRBD1. CDR1 is MNHEY, CDR2 SMNVEV, per germline (reference sequence). With V trimmed by 6 bases and J by 9 bases, 15 bases remained unmatched. The length of the CDR3 is 17 residues.

This clonotype was counted ten times or more. Here the CDR3 reads CASSTGGTDTQYF. The CDR3 coding sequence is TGTGCCAGCAGTACGGGAGGCACAGATACGCAGTATTTT. The rearrangement links TRBV28 to TRBJ2-3; TRBD2 might be the D (6 bases). V was trimmed by 5 bases and J by 1 base, leaving 7 bases between them. In germline, CDR1 is MDHEN, CDR2 SYDVKM. The CDR3 length is 13 residues.

This clonotype occurred many times. The gene calls are TRBV29-1 and TRBJ2-7, with D possibly TRBD2 on 6 matching bases. The CDR3 totals 13 residues. CDR1 and CDR2 (germline): SQVTM, ANQGSEA. V dropped 5 bases and J dropped 2 bases, with 13 bases sitting between them. The CDR3 region is CSVKGLAPYEQYF. The DNA for the CDR3 is TGCAGCGTTAAGGGACTTGCACCCTACGAGCAGTACTTC.

This clonotype was recorded at least ten times. The chain joins TRBV2 to TRBJ2-5; either TRBD1 or TRBD2 may fit D (6 bases each). CDR1 and CDR2 (germline): SNHLY, FYNNEI. CDR3 size: 14 residues. Trimming removed 3 bases from V and 2 bases from J, with 10 bases in between. CDR3 nucleotides: TGTGCCAGCAGTGATAGGAGGGGGCAAGAGACCCAGTACTTC. It specifies CASSDRRGQETQYF.

The gene calls are TRBV6-2 or TRBV6-3 and TRBJ1-5; D perhaps matches TRBD1 (6 bases). The V gene's germline CDR1 is MNHEY and CDR2 SVGEGT. V was trimmed by 5 bases and J by 3 bases, leaving 23 bases between them. This CDR3 is built from 18 residues. CDR3 loop: CASSPAATGRSFNQPQHF. CDR3 coding DNA: TGTGCCAGCAGTCCGGCCGCAACAGGGCGAAGCTTCAATCAGCCCCAGCATTTT.

This clonotype has only a few counts. The rearrangement uses TRBV20-1 and TRBJ2-1, with D possibly being TRBD2 (6 bases). CDR3 length: 15 amino acids. Germline V gives CDR1 DFQATT, CDR2 SNEGSKA (reference sequence). V lost 1 base, J lost 0 bases, and 10 bases lay in between. The CDR3 protein is CSARGSGGSYNEQFF. The CDR3 DNA follows: TGCAGTGCTAGAGGTAGCGGAGGCTCCTACAATGAGCAGTTCTTC.

This clonotype turned up a few times. The chain has TRBV3-2 and TRBJ1-6; the table names TRBD1, a call not compared with the DNA. TRBV3-2 represents a pseudogene. The CDR3 has 15 residues. The CDR3 loop is CASSQDGPLRPPLHF. The CDR3 nucleotides read TGTGCCAGCAGCCAAGATGGTCCCCTCAGGCCACCCCTCCACTTT.

This clonotype was picked up a small number of times. The chain uses TRBV29-1 and TRBJ2-7; 7 bases map to TRBD1. Unmatched junction bases numbered 7, after V lost 6 bases and J lost 2 bases. The CDR3 has 13 residues. Per germline, CDR1 SQVTM and CDR2 ANQGSEA. The CDR3 coding sequence is TGCAGCGTCTCTCTGACAGGGCCCTACGAGCAGTACTTC. Translating gives CSVSLTGPYEQYF.

The rearrangement joins TRBV28 to TRBJ1-5, with TRBD1 matching 8 bases. The trim removed 2 bases at V and 4 bases at J, leaving 4 bases unmatched. The CDR3 runs 15 residues. Per the germline V gene, CDR1 is MDHEN and CDR2 is SYDVKM. The CDR3 is CASSLRTGKNQPQHF. Written as DNA, the CDR3 is TGTGCCAGCAGTTTACGGACAGGGAAAAATCAGCCCCAGCATTTT.

This clonotype was found a few times. The V call is TRBV18, the J call TRBJ2-7, with 9 nucleotides matching TRBD1. The J segment lost 0 bases and the V segment lost 0 bases, leaving 0 bases of the junction unmatched. The germline CDR1 and CDR2 sequences are KGHSH and LQKENI. The CDR3 runs to 15 residues. The CDR3 is CASSPPGQGSYEQYF. The DNA of the CDR3 is TGTGCCAGCTCACCACCGGGACAGGGCTCCTACGAGCAGTACTTC.

This clonotype was counted at least ten times. The chain employs TRBV9 and TRBJ2-7, with 8 bases identical to TRBD1. The V gene's germline CDR1 is SGDLS and CDR2 YYNGEE. Trimming at V came to 3 bases and at J to 7 bases, leaving 9 bases not matched to a gene. This CDR3 is 14 amino acids long. The CDR3 DNA follows: TGTGCCAGCAGCGCCCCAGGGGGCACGGGTGAGCAGTACTTC. Its protein product is CASSAPGGTGEQYF.

This clonotype has only a few counts. This chain uses TRBV30 with TRBJ2-1, with 11 bases identical to TRBD1. The CDR3 runs 13 residues. Looked up from germline, CDR1 is GTSNPN and CDR2 is SVGIG (reference sequence). J gave up 8 bases and V 2 bases, and 2 bases lay outside the gene matches. CDR3 amino acids: CAWSWTGGDEQFF. In DNA form, the CDR3 reads TGTGCCTGGAGTTGGACAGGGGGCGATGAGCAGTTCTTC.

This rearrangement joins TRBV7-8 to TRBJ1-5, with unresolved D. Germline V gene sequence: CDR1 SGHVS, CDR2 FQNEAQ. The V gene lost 2 bases and the J gene lost 3 bases, with 11 bases spanning the gap. CDR3 length equals 15 residues. CDR3 nucleotide sequence: TGTGCCAGCAGCTTATGGGCGGAACCCAATCAGCCCCAGCATTTT. As protein: CASSLWAEPNQPQHF. The full variable domain, with the rest looked up from reference TRBV7-8 and TRBJ1-5, is GAGVSQSPRYKVAKRGQDVALRCDPISGHVSLFWYQQALGQGPEFLTYFQNEAQLDKSGLPSDRFFAERPEGSVSTLKIQRTQQEDSAVYLCASSLWAEPNQPQHFGDGTRLSIL.

V and J are TRBV19 and TRBJ2-7; 7 bases are a match to TRBD1. Unmatched junction bases numbered 5, after V lost 7 bases and J lost 2 bases. Germline V gene data show CDR1 as LNHDA and CDR2 as SQIVND (reference sequence). The CDR3 is 13 residues long. For the CDR3, the DNA is TGTGCCAGTAACAGGGGCGACGCCTACGAGCAGTACTTC. This encodes CASNRGDAYEQYF.